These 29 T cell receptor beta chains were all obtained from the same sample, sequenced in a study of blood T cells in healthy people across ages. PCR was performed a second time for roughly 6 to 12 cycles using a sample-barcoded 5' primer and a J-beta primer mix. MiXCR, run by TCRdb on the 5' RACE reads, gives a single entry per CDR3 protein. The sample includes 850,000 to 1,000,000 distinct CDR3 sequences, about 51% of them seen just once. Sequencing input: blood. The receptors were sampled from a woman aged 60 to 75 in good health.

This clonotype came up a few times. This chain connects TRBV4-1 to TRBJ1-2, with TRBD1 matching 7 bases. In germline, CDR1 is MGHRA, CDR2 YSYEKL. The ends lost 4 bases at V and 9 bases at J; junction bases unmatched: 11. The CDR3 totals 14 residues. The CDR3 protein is CASSLGGAGRSYTF. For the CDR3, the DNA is TGCGCCAGCAGCCTAGGGGGCGCGGGGAGGAGCTACACCTTC.

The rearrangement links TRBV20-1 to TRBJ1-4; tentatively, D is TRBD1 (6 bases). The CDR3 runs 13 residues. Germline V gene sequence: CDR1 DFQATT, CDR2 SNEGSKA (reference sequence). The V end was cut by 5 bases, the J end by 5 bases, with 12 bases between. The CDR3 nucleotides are TGCAGTGCTCTGACAGGACTAAATGAAAAACTGTTTTTT. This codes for CSALTGLNEKLFF.

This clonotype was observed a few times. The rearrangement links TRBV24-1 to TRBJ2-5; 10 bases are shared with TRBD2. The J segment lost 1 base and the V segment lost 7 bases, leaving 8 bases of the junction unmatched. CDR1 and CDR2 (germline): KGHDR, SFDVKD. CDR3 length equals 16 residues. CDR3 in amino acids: CATSRRASGSQETQYF. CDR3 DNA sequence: TGTGCCACCAGCCGGAGGGCTAGCGGGAGCCAAGAGACCCAGTACTTC.

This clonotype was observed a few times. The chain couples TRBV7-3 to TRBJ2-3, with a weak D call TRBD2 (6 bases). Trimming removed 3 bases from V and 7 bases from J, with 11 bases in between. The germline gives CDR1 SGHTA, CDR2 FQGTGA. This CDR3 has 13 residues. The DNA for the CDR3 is TGTGCCAGCAGCTTTGATCGGGACTATACGCAGTATTTT. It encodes CASSFDRDYTQYF.

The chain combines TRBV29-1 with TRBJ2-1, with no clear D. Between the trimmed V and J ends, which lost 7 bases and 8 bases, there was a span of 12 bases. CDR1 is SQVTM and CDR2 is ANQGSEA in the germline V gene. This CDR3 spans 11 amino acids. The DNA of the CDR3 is TGCAGCGGTGATTTTCATGATGAGCAGTTCTTC. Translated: CSGDFHDEQFF.

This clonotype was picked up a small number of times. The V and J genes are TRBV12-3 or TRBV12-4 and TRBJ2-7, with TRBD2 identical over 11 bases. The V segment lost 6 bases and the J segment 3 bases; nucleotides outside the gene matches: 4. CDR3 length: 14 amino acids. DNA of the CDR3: TGTGCCAGCAGGGCGGGACTAGCGGTCTACGAGCAGTACTTC. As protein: CASRAGLAVYEQYF.

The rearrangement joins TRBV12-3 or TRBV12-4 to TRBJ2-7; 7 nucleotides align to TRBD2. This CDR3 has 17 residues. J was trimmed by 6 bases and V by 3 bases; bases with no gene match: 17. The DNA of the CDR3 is TGTGCCAGCAGTTTCTGGACGGGGGGTAGGGGATCTCGCGAGCAGTACTTC. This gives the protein CASSFWTGGRGSREQYF.

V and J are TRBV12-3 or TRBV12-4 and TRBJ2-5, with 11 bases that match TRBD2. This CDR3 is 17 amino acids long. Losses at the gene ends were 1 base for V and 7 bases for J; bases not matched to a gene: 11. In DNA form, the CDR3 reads TGTGCCAGCAGTTTAGGGGGGGTACTAGCGGGAGTAGGGACCCAGTACTTC. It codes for CASSLGGVLAGVGTQYF.

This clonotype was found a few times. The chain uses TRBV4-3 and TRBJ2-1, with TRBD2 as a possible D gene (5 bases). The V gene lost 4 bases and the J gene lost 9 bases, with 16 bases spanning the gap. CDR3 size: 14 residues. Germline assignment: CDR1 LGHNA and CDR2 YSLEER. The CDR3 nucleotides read TGCGCCAGCAGCCCACTAGAGCCCTCGAGTGAGCAGTTCTTC. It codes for CASSPLEPSSEQFF.

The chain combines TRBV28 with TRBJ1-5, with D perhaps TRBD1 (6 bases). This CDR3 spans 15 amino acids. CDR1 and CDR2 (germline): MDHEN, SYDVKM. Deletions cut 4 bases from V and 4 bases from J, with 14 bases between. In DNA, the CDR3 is TGTGCCAGCAGTTCGGCGGGAACAGGGAATCAGCCCCAGCATTTT. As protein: CASSSAGTGNQPQHF.

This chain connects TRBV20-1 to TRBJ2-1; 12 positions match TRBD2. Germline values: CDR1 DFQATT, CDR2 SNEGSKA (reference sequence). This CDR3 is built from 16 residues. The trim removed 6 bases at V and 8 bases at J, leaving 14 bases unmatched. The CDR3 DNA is TGCAGTGCGCAGAACGCCCGGACTAGCGGGAACCATGAGCAGTTCTTC. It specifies CSAQNARTSGNHEQFF.

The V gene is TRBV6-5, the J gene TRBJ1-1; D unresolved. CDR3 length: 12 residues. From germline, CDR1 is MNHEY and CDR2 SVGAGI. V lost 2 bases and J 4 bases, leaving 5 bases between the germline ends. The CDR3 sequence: CASSYGRTEAFF. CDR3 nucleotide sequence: TGTGCCAGCAGTTACGGGCGCACTGAAGCTTTCTTT.

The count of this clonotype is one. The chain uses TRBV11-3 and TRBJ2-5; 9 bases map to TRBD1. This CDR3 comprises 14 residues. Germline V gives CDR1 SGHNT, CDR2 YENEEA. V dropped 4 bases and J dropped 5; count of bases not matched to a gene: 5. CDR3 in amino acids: CASSSGTGYETQYF. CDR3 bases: TGTGCCAGCAGCTCAGGGACAGGGTACGAGACCCAGTACTTC. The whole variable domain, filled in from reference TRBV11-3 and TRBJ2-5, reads EAGVVQSPRYKIIEKKQPVAFWCNPISGHNTLYWYLQNLGQGPELLIRYENEEAVDDSQLPKDRFSAERLKGVDSTLKIQPAELGDSAVYLCASSSGTGYETQYFGPGTRLLVL.

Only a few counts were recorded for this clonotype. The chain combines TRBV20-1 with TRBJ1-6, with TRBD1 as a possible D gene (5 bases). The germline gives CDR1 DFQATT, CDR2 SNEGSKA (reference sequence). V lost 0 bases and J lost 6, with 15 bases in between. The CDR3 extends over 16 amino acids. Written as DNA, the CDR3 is TGCAGTGCTAGAGAAGAAACCGGGACCGGTAATTCACCCCTCCACTTT. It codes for CSAREETGTGNSPLHF.

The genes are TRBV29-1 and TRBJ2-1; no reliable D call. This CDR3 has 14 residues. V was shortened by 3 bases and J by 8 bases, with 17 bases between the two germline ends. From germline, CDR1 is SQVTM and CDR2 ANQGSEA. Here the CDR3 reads CSVDGVRASDEQFF. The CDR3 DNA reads TGCAGCGTTGATGGTGTTAGAGCGTCGGATGAGCAGTTCTTC.

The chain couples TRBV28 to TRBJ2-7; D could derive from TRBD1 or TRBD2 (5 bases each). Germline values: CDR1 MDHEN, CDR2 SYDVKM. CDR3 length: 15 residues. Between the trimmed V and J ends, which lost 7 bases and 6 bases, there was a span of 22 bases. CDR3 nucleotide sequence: TGTGCCAGCACCCCAGGTGGGGGAGTGTTTTTCGAGCAGTACTTC. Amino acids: CASTPGGGVFFEQYF.

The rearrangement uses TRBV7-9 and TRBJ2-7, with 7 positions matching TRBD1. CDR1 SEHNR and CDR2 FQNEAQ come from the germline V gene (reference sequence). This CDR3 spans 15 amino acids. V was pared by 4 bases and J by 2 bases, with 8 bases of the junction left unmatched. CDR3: CASSSDRRSAYEQYF. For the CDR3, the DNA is TGTGCCAGCAGCTCGGACAGGAGGTCCGCCTACGAGCAGTACTTC.

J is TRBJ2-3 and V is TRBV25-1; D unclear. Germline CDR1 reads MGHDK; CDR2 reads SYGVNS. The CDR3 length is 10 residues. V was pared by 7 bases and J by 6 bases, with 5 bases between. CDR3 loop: CASTPDTQYF. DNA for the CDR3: TGTGCCAGCACCCCCGATACGCAGTATTTT.

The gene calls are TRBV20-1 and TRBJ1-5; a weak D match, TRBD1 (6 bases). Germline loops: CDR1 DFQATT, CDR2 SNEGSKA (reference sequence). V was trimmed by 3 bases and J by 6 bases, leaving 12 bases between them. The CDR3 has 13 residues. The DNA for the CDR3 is TGCAGTGCTAGCCGCACAGGGTGTCAGCCCCAGCATTTT. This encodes CSASRTGCQPQHF.

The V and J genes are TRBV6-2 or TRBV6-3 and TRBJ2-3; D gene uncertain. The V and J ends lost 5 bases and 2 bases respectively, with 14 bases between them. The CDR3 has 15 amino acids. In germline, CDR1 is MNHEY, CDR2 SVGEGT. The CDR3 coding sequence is TGTGCCAGCAGTCGGGCTAACCATAACACAGATACGCAGTATTTT. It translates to CASSRANHNTDTQYF.

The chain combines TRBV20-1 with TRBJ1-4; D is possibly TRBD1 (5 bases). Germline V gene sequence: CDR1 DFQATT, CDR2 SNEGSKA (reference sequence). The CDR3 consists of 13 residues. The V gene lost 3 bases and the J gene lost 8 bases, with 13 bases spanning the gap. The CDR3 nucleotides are TGCAGTGCTAGGGGGGTCGGGCGGGAAAAACTGTTTTTT. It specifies CSARGVGREKLFF.

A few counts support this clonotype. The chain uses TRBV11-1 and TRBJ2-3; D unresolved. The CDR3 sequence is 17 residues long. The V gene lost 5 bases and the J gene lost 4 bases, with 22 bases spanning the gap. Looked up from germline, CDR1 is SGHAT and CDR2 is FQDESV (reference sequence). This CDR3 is CASSPKTPPKGADTQYF. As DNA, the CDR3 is TGTGCCAGCAGCCCGAAGACTCCTCCCAAAGGCGCAGATACGCAGTATTTT.

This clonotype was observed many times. The CDR3 here is CSVVTGANVLTF. CDR3 DNA sequence: TGCAGCGTTGTAACCGGGGCCAACGTCCTGACTTTC. V is TRBV29-1 and J is TRBJ2-6; D call uncertain. The V end was cut by 4 bases, the J end by 4 bases, with 5 bases between. This CDR3 spans 12 amino acids. CDR1 is SQVTM and CDR2 is ANQGSEA in the germline V gene.

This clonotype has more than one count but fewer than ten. The CDR3 region has the DNA TGCAGCGTGCCGCCGGAGGGAACAGATACGCAGTATTTT. This sequence encodes CSVPPEGTDTQYF. The chain links TRBV29-1 to TRBJ2-3, with D maybe TRBD2 (6 bases). Germline-derived CDR1 and CDR2 are SQVTM and ANQGSEA. This CDR3 is built from 13 residues. Trimming shortened V by 6 bases and J by 3 bases, and 13 bases separated the two germline ends.

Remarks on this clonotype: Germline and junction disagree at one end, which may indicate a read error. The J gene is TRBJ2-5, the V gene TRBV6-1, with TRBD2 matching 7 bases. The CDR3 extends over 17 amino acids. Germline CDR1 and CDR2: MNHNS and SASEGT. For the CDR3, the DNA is TGTGCCAGCACTCAGTACGGTACGGGGGAGGGCCAAAAGACCCAGTACTTC. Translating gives CASTQYGTGEGQKTQYF.

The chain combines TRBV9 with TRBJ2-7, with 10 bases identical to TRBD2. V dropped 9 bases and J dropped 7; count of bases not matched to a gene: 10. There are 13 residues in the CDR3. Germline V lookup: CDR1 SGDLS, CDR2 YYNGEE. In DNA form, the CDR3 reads TGTGCCACGAGGACTAGCGGCCGGGGAGAGCAGTACTTC. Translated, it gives CATRTSGRGEQYF.

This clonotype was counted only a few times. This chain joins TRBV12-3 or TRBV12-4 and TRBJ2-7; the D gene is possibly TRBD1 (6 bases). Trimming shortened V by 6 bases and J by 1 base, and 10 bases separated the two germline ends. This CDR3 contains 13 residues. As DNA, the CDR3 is TGTGCCAGCAGGGTACAGGGTTCCTACGAGCAGTACTTC. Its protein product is CASRVQGSYEQYF.

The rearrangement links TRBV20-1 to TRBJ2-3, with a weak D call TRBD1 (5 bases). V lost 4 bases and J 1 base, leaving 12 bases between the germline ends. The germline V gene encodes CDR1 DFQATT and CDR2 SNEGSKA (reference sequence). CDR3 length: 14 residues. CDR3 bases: TGCAGTGCTACACTCGTCAGGGGCACAGATACGCAGTATTTT. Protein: CSATLVRGTDTQYF.

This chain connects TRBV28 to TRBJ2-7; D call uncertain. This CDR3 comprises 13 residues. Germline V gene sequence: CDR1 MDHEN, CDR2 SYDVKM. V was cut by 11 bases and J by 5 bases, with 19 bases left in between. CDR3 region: CAGRPTVTNEQYF. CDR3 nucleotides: TGTGCCGGCCGACCGACGGTGACCAACGAGCAGTACTTC.